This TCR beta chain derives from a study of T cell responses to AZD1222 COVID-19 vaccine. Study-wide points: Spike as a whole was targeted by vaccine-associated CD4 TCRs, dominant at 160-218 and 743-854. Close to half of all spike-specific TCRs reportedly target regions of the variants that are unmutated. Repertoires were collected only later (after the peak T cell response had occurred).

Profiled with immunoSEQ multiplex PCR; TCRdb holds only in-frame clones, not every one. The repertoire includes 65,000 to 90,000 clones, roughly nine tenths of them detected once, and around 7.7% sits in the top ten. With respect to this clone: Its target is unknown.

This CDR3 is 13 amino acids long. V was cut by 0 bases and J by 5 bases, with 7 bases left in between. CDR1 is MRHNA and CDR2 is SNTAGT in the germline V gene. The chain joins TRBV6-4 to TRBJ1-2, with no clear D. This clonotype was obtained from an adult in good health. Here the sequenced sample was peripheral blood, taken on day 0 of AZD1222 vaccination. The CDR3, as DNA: TGTGCCAGCAGTGACTCGAACGGGTATGGCTACACCTTC. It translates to CASSDSNGYGYTF.